The sequence of this TCR beta chain was determined in a study of Ad26.COV2.S vaccination and SARS-CoV-2 variants. Whole-study findings and limits: Recipients of either vaccine or placebo displayed similar breadth of non-spike TCRs. Substantial post-vaccination breadth of spike-specific CD8+ and CD4+ T cell responses was reported. Assessments of TCR breadth and depth may have underestimated the total T cell responses.

The sample's treatment: over 15 received Ad26.COV2.S at low or high dose, single or two shots; several received placebo; per-sample allocation not given. Day 63 following the first vaccine or placebo injection was when the samples were taken. Boston hosted the donor, who was an adult aged 18-55 years. The protocol was immunoSEQ multiplex PCR, while the TCRdb copy is restricted to in-frame clones and leaves out a portion. The repertoire consists of about 350,000 clones, with roughly nine tenths occurring once and the leading ten covering 5.5% to 7%. In regard to this clone: Its antigen is unidentified.

The specimen was peripheral blood, collected in a trial of Ad26.COV2.S vaccine versus placebo. The receptor comes from a person aged 18-65 years who received the Ad26.COV2.S COVID-19 vaccine or a placebo.

The CDR3 reads CASSLGGGYSPLHF. CDR3 in DNA: TGTGCCAGCAGCTTAGGGGGCGGATATTCACCCCTCCACTTT. This chain links TRBV7-2 with TRBJ1-6, with TRBD1 as a possible D gene (5 bases). CDR1 SGHTA and CDR2 FQGNSA come from the germline V gene. The V gene lost 1 base and the J gene lost 8 bases, with 9 bases spanning the gap. This CDR3 is 14 amino acids long.